These T cell receptor beta chains were read from a single sample in a study of tumor-infiltrating lymphocytes in localized non-small cell lung cancer. Measured with immunoSEQ multiplex PCR; TCRdb has only the in-frame clones, and not every one. The repertoire holds around 18,000 clones, with 45% as singletons. Material for sequencing was lung tumor tissue. The receptors stem from a human donor with non-small cell lung cancer. Both conserved end residues are part of each CDR3. A D gene is named only where the DNA matches it firmly. Clone size is not always given. Where it is, it says once, few, many or a class for expanded clones.

clone_size: medium-sized
v_call: TRBV5-1
j_call: TRBJ2-7
d_call: NA
cdr3_aa: CASSLDEPYEQYF
cdr3_nt: TGCGCCAGCAGCTTGGACGAACCCTACGAGCAGTACTTC

clone_size: NA
v_call: TRBV6-6
j_call: TRBJ1-2
d_call: NA
cdr3_aa: CASSYSRGAGYGYTF
cdr3_nt: TGTGCCAGCAGTTACTCGAGGGGGGCAGGCTATGGCTACACCTTC

clone_size: few
v_call: TRBV10-3
j_call: TRBJ1-1
d_call: TRBD1
cdr3_aa: CAITRDRETEAFF
cdr3_nt: TGTGCCATCACTAGGGACAGGGAAACTGAAGCTTTCTTT

clone_size: NA
v_call: TRBV19
j_call: TRBJ2-5
d_call: TRBD2
cdr3_aa: CASSIRLAAQETQYF
cdr3_nt: TGTGCCAGTAGTATTCGGCTAGCGGCCCAAGAGACCCAGTACTTC

clone_size: NA
v_call: TRBV9
j_call: TRBJ2-2
d_call: TRBD2
cdr3_aa: CASSVGGASGGPTGTGELFF
cdr3_nt: TGTGCCAGCAGCGTAGGAGGGGCTAGCGGGGGCCCCACGGGTACCGGGGAGCTGTTTTTT

clone_size: few
v_call: TRBV18
j_call: TRBJ1-2
d_call: NA
cdr3_aa: CASSPGQDNYGYTF
cdr3_nt: TGTGCCAGCTCACCGGGGCAGGATAACTATGGCTACACCTTC

clone_size: NA
v_call: TRBV6-1
j_call: TRBJ2-7
d_call: TRBD2
cdr3_aa: CASRRAGRLYEQYF
cdr3_nt: TGTGCCAGCAGGCGAGCGGGGAGGCTCTACGAGCAGTACTTC

clone_size: NA
v_call: TRBV13
j_call: TRBJ1-1
d_call: TRBD1
cdr3_aa: CASSGETGDPEAFF
cdr3_nt: TGTGCCAGCAGCGGGGAAACAGGGGACCCTGAAGCTTTCTTT

clone_size: NA
v_call: TRBV6-5
j_call: TRBJ2-7
d_call: NA
cdr3_aa: CATTEGYEQYF
cdr3_nt: TGTGCCACCACGGAGGGCTACGAGCAGTACTTC

clone_size: few
v_call: TRBV7-2
j_call: TRBJ2-5
d_call: TRBD2
cdr3_aa: CASRLAGAETQYF
cdr3_nt: TGTGCCAGCAGGCTAGCGGGGGCAGAGACCCAGTACTTC

clone_size: few
v_call: TRBV4-1
j_call: TRBJ2-7
d_call: TRBD1
cdr3_aa: CASSQNRDRGREQYF
cdr3_nt: TGCGCCAGCAGCCAAAACCGGGACAGGGGGAGGGAGCAGTACTTC

clone_size: NA
v_call: TRBV5-1
j_call: TRBJ2-7
d_call: TRBD1
cdr3_aa: CASSTRAGTGGEQYF
cdr3_nt: TGCGCCAGCAGCACGCGGGCCGGGACAGGGGGCGAGCAGTACTTC

clone_size: few
v_call: TRBV28
j_call: TRBJ1-2
d_call: NA
cdr3_aa: CASRGGQVRGYTF
cdr3_nt: TGTGCCAGCAGGGGTGGGCAGGTTCGTGGCTACACCTTC

clone_size: NA
v_call: TRBV5-1
j_call: TRBJ1-2
d_call: NA
cdr3_aa: CASSLGVYGYTF
cdr3_nt: TGCGCCAGCAGCCTAGGTGTCTATGGCTACACCTTC

clone_size: NA
v_call: TRBV30
j_call: TRBJ1-3
d_call: TRBD1
cdr3_aa: CAWYPGTGPGNTIYF
cdr3_nt: TGTGCCTGGTATCCGGGGACAGGGCCTGGAAACACCATATATTTT

clone_size: NA
v_call: TRBV7-2
j_call: TRBJ2-5
d_call: NA
cdr3_aa: CASSAAGPAARTQYF
cdr3_nt: TGTGCCAGCAGCGCCGCCGGACCCGCGGCAAGGACCCAGTACTTC

clone_size: NA
v_call: TRBV7-2
j_call: TRBJ2-7
d_call: TRBD1
cdr3_aa: CASSLGGQGSYEQYF
cdr3_nt: TGTGCCAGCAGCTTAGGCGGACAGGGATCCTACGAGCAGTACTTC

clone_size: NA
v_call: TRBV7-9
j_call: TRBJ2-7
d_call: NA
cdr3_aa: CASSLGSIYISYEQYF
cdr3_nt: TGTGCCAGCAGCTTAGGTTCGATCTACATCTCCTACGAGCAGTACTTC

clone_size: few
v_call: TRBV18
j_call: TRBJ2-2
d_call: TRBD1
cdr3_aa: CASSPTGQGGTGELFF
cdr3_nt: TGTGCCAGCTCACCAACCGGACAGGGAGGCACCGGGGAGCTGTTTTTT

clone_size: NA
v_call: TRBV5-1
j_call: TRBJ2-2
d_call: NA
cdr3_aa: CASSFDAGNTGELFF
cdr3_nt: TGCGCCAGCAGCTTTGATGCGGGTAACACCGGGGAGCTGTTTTTT

clone_size: few
v_call: TRBV7-3
j_call: TRBJ1-4
d_call: NA
cdr3_aa: CASRQSGEKLFF
cdr3_nt: TGTGCCAGCAGGCAAAGTGGAGAAAAACTGTTTTTT

clone_size: few
v_call: TRBV23-1
j_call: TRBJ2-3
d_call: TRBD2
cdr3_aa: CASRGTSEEADTQYF
cdr3_nt: TGCGCCAGCCGAGGGACTAGTGAGGAGGCAGATACGCAGTATTTT

clone_size: few
v_call: TRBV27
j_call: TRBJ1-2
d_call: NA
cdr3_aa: CASSSRVAGAIGYTF
cdr3_nt: TGTGCCAGCAGTTCCCGCGTAGCGGGGGCGATTGGCTACACCTTC

clone_size: few
v_call: TRBV4-3
j_call: TRBJ1-4
d_call: NA
cdr3_aa: CASSPSATNEKLFF
cdr3_nt: TGCGCCAGCAGCCCGAGTGCAACTAATGAAAAACTGTTTTTT

clone_size: few
v_call: TRBV6-1
j_call: TRBJ1-6
d_call: NA
cdr3_aa: CACDREGRGNSPLHF
cdr3_nt: TGTGCCTGTGACCGGGAGGGCAGGGGAAATTCACCCCTCCACTTT

clone_size: NA
v_call: TRBV2
j_call: TRBJ2-1
d_call: TRBD1
cdr3_aa: CASSERQGDDNEQFF
cdr3_nt: TGTGCCAGCAGTGAAAGGCAGGGGGACGACAATGAGCAGTTCTTC

clone_size: few
v_call: TRBV28
j_call: TRBJ2-4
d_call: NA
cdr3_aa: CASSIGVQAIQYF
cdr3_nt: TGTGCCAGCAGCATAGGGGTTCAGGCCATTCAGTACTTC

clone_size: NA
v_call: TRBV28
j_call: TRBJ1-4
d_call: TRBD1
cdr3_aa: CASNRDREYEKLFF
cdr3_nt: TGTGCCAGCAACCGGGACAGGGAGTATGAAAAACTGTTTTTT

clone_size: NA
v_call: TRBV9
j_call: TRBJ1-5
d_call: NA
cdr3_aa: CASSVDGANQPQHF
cdr3_nt: TGTGCCAGCAGCGTAGACGGGGCCAATCAGCCCCAGCATTTT

clone_size: many
v_call: TRBV9
j_call: TRBJ2-5
d_call: NA
cdr3_aa: CASSVGENLGTQYF
cdr3_nt: TGTGCCAGCAGCGTAGGGGAGAACCTTGGGACCCAGTACTTC

clone_size: NA
v_call: TRBV19
j_call: TRBJ1-2
d_call: TRBD1
cdr3_aa: CASSRSRGPRGYTF
cdr3_nt: TGTGCCAGTAGTCGGTCCAGGGGGCCCCGGGGCTACACCTTC

clone_size: NA
v_call: TRBV29-1
j_call: TRBJ2-3
d_call: TRBD1
cdr3_aa: CSVEGQGGDTQYF
cdr3_nt: TGCAGCGTTGAGGGACAGGGAGGAGATACGCAGTATTTT

clone_size: NA
v_call: TRBV11-1
j_call: TRBJ2-5
d_call: TRBD1
cdr3_aa: CASTPGRGPETQYF
cdr3_nt: TGTGCCAGCACCCCGGGCAGGGGGCCAGAGACCCAGTACTTC

clone_size: once
v_call: TRBV11-1
j_call: TRBJ1-6
d_call: TRBD1
cdr3_aa: CASKKDRVNSPLHF
cdr3_nt: TGTGCCAGCAAGAAGGACAGGGTGAATTCACCCCTCCACTTT